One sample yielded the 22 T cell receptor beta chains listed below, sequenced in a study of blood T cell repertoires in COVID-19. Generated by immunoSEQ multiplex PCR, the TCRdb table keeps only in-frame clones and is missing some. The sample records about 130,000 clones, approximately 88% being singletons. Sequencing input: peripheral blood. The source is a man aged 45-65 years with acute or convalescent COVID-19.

The DNA for the CDR3 is TGTGCCAGCAGTGACCCGACTGGGGGGTACTATGGCTACACCTTC. This translates into CASSDPTGGYYGYTF. The chain recombines TRBV6-4 with TRBJ1-2; D perhaps matches TRBD1 (5 bases). CDR1 is MRHNA, CDR2 SNTAGT, per germline. This CDR3 is 15 amino acids long. Trimming took off 2 bases at V and 3 bases at J, with 13 bases between the two ends.

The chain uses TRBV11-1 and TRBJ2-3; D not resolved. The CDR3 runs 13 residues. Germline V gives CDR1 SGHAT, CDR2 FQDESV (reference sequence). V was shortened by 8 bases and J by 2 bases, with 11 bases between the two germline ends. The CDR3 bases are TGTGCCAGCGCCTATTTAAACACAGATACGCAGTATTTT. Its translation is CASAYLNTDTQYF. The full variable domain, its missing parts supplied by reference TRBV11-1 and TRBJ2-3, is EAEVAQSPRYKITEKSQAVAFWCDPISGHATLYWYRQILGQGPELLVQFQDESVVDDSQLPKDRFSAERLKGVDSTLKIQPAELGDSAMYLCASAYLNTDTQYFGPGTRLTVL.

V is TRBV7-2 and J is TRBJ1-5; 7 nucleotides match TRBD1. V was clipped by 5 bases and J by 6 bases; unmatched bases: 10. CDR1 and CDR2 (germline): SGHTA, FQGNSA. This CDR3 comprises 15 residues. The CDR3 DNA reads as TGTGCCAGCAGCCCACAAACAGGGGCCGTTCAGCCCCAGCATTTT. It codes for CASSPQTGAVQPQHF.

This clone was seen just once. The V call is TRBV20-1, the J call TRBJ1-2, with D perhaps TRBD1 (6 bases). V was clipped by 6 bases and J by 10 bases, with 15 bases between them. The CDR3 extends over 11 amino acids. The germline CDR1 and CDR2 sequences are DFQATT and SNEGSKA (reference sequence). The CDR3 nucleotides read TGCAGTGCGTCAACCACAGGGAACTACACCTTC. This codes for CSASTTGNYTF.

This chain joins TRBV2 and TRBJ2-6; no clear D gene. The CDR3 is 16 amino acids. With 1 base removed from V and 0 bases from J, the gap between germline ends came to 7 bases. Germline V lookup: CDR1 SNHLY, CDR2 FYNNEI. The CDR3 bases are TGTGCCAGCAGTGAAGGCCGGAGCTCTGGGGCCAACGTCCTGACTTTC. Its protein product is CASSEGRSSGANVLTF.

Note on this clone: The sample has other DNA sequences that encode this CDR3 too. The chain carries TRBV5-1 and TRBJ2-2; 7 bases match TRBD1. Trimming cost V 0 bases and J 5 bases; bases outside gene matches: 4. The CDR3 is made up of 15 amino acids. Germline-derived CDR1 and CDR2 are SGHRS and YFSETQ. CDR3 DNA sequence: TGCGCCAGCAGCTTGGGGCAGGGGGATACCGGGGAGCTGTTTTTT. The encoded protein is CASSLGQGDTGELFF.

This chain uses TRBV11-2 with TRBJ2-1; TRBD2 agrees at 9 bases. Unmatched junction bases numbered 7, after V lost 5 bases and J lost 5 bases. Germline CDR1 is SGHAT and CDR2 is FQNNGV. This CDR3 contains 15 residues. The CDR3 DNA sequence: TGTGCCAGCAGCGAGAGACTAGCGGCTGACAATGAGCAGTTCTTC. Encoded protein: CASSERLAADNEQFF. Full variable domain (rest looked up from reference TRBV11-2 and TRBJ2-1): EAGVAQSPRYKIIEKRQSVAFWCNPISGHATLYWYQQILGQGPKLLIQFQNNGVVDDSQLPKDRFSAERLKGVDSTLKIQPAKLEDSAVYLCASSERLAADNEQFFGPGTRLTVL.

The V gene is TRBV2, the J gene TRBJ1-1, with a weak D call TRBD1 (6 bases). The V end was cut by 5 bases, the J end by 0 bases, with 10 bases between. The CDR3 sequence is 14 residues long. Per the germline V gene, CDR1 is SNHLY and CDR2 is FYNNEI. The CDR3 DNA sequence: TGTGCCAGCAGTAAGGACAGCATGAACACTGAAGCTTTCTTT. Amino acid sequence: CASSKDSMNTEAFF.

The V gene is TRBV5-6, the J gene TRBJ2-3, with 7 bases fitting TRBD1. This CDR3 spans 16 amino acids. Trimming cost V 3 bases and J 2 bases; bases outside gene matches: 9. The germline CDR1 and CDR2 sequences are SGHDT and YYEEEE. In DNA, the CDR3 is TGTGCCAGCAGCTCGATAGGACAGGAGTTCACAGATACGCAGTATTTT. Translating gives CASSSIGQEFTDTQYF.

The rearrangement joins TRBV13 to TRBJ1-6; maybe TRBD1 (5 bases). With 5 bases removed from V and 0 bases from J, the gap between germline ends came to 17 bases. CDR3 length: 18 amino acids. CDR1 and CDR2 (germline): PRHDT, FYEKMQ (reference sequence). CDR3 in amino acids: CASSRAGGRSSYNSPLHF. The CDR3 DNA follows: TGTGCCAGCAGCCGCGCCGGGGGGAGGAGCTCCTATAATTCACCCCTCCACTTT.

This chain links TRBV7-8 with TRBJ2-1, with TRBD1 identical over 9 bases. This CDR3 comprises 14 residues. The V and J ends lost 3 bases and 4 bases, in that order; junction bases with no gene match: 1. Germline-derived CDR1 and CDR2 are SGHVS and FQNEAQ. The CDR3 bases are TGTGCCAGCAGCTTGGACAGGGGATACAATGAGCAGTTCTTC. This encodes CASSLDRGYNEQFF.

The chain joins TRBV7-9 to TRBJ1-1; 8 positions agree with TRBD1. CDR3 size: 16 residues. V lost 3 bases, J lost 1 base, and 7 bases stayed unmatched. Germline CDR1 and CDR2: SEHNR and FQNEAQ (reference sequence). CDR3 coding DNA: TGTGCCAGCAGCTTCGGGACAGGAGGGACGAACACTGAAGCTTTCTTT. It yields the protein CASSFGTGGTNTEAFF.

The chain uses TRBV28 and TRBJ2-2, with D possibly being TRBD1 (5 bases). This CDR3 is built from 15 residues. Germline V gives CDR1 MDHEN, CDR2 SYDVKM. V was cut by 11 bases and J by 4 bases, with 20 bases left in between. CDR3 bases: TGTGCCGTCCCGTCCCGACGAAGGGGCACCGGGGAGCTGTTTTTT. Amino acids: CAVPSRRRGTGELFF.

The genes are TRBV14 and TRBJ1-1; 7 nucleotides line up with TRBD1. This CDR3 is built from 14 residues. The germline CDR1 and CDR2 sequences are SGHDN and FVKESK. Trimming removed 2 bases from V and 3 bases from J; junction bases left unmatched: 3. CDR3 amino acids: CASSQHTGDTEAFF. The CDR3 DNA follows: TGTGCCAGCAGCCAACATACAGGGGACACTGAAGCTTTCTTT.

The CDR3 DNA reads as TGTGCCAGTAGTATCTGGGATAGCGGTTTATACAATGAGCAGTTCTTC. Encoded protein: CASSIWDSGLYNEQFF. The chain joins TRBV19 to TRBJ2-1; D perhaps matches TRBD2 (6 bases). Germline V gene lookup returns CDR1 LNHDA and CDR2 SQIVND (reference sequence). The CDR3 consists of 16 residues. V lost 3 bases to trimming and J lost 4 bases, with 16 bases between them.

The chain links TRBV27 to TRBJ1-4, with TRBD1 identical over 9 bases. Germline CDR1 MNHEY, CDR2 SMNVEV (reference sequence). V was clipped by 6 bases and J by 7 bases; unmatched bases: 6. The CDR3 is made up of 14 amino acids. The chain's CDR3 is CASRLQGAFEKLFF. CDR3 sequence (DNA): TGTGCCAGCAGACTACAGGGGGCTTTTGAAAAACTGTTTTTT.

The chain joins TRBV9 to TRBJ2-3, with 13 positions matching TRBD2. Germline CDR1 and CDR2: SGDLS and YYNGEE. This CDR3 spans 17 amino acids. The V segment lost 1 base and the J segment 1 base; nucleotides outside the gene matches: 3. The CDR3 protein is CASSVPGLAGGTDTQYF. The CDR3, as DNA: TGTGCCAGCAGCGTACCTGGACTAGCGGGGGGCACAGATACGCAGTATTTT.

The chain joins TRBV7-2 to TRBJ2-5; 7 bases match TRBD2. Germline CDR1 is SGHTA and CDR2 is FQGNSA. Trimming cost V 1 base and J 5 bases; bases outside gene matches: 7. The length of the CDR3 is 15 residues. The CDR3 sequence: CASSLELAVKETQYF. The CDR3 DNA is TGTGCCAGCAGCTTAGAGCTAGCGGTGAAGGAGACCCAGTACTTC.

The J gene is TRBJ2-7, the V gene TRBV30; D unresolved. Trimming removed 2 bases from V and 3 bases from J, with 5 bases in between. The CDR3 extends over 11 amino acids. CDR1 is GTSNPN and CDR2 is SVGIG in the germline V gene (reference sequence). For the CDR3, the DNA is TGTGCCTGGAGTTCGAGCTACGAGCAGTACTTC. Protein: CAWSSSYEQYF.

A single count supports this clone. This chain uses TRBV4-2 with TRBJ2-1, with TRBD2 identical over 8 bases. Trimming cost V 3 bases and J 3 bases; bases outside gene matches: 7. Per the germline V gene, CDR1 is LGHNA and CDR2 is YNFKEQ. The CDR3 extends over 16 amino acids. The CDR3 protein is CASSQWAGTSYNEQFF. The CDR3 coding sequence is TGTGCCAGCAGCCAGTGGGCCGGGACTAGCTACAATGAGCAGTTCTTC.

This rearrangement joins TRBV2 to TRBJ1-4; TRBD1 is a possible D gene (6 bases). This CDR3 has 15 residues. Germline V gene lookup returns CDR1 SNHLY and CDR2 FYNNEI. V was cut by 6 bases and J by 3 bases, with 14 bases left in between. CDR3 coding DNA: TGTGCCAGCAGCCGGGGGGGGCTTTCTAATGAAAAACTGTTTTTT. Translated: CASSRGGLSNEKLFF.

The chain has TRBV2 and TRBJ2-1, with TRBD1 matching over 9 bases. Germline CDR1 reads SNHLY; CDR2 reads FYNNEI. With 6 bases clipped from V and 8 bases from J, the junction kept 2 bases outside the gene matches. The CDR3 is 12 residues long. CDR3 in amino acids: CASRRQGDEQFF. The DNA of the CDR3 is TGTGCCAGCAGGCGACAGGGGGATGAGCAGTTCTTC.